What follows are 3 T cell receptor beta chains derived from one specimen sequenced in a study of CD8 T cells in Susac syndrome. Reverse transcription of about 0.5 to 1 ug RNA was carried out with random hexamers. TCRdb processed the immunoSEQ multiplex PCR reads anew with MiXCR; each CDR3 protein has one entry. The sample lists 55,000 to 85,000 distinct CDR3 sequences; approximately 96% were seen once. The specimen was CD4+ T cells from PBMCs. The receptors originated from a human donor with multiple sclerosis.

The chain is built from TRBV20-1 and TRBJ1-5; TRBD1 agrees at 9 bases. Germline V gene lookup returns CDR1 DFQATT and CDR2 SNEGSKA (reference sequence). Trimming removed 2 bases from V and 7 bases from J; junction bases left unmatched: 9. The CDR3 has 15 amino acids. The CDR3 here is CSARTSTGGWQPQHF. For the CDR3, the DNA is TGCAGTGCTAGAACCTCGACAGGGGGTTGGCAGCCCCAGCATTTT.

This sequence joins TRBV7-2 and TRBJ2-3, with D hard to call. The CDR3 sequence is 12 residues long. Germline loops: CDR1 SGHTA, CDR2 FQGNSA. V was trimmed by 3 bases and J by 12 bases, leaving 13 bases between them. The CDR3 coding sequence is TGTGCCAGCAGCTTGGAGAGTCGAAGACAGTATTTT. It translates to CASSLESRRQYF.

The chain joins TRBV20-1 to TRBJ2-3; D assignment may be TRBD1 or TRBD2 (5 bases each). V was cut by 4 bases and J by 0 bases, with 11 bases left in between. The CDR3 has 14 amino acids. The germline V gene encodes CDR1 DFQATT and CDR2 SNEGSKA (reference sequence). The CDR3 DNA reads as TGCAGTGCTATCGGGGCGTCTAGCACAGATACGCAGTATTTT. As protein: CSAIGASSTDTQYF.